Listed here is a single TCR beta chain. Its antigen remains unidentified. One base away there is no much larger clone; base qualities are not given. This record comes from a study of T cells and copy number aberrations in small-cell lung cancer (dated by TCRdb to the early 2020s). Background for the entire study: Whole-exome sequencing of the same tumor regions was paired with TCR repertoire sequencing so that T cell metrics could be related to mutations and copy number aberrations. Tumor TCR data were available for around 16 patients, and roughly 13 patients had TCR data from both tumor and normal tissue. What the study reported, not specific to this receptor: The TCR repertoire varied greatly across regions, with about 75-98% of clones confined to one region, an overlap lower than in localized NSCLC. Because surgical resection is uncommon in small-cell lung cancer, the study was limited by a small sample size, and the findings need validation. A negative correlation was found between higher copy number aberration burden and tumor T-cell density, richness and clonality. All specimens were formalin-fixed paraffin-embedded tissue, which is known to introduce sequencing artifacts. Tumors had lower T-cell density, richness and clonality than adjacent lung tissue, though the difference in density was not significant.

Including the terminal cysteine and phenylalanine, the CDR3 comprises 13 residues. Only the CDR3 DNA is retained, 39 bases long and in frame from the first base. The V and J ends are trimmed by 6 bases and 0 bases, leaving 8 bases between them. Reading the germline V gene gives CDR1 MGHRA and CDR2 YSYEKL. Using multiplexed V- and J-gene primers, the immunoSEQ hsTCRB Kit amplified TCR-beta CDR3 regions from genomic DNA. Unique DNA barcodes were added in a second PCR, and the samples were pooled together with a negative control and a positive control. An Illumina MiSeq running a 150-cycle paired-end protocol was used to sequence the pooled TCR-beta libraries. The published analysis was carried out like this. Raw sequencing data were processed by Adaptive Biotechnologies into a report with normalized, annotated TCR-beta repertoires. T-cell density was computed as TCR-beta templates normalized to usable DNA, which was estimated by amplifying housekeeping genes. Clonality was defined as 1 minus Pielou's evenness, while richness was a count of unique rearrangements. The Jaccard index, the Morisita overlap index, and the proportion of shared top-20 clonotypes were used to quantify intratumor TCR heterogeneity between regions. TCRdb took this table from immuneACCESS and kept in-frame rearrangements with V and J called. Such tables lack part of the clones; where checked against another copy, unresolved V genes explain under half of the gap, and the rest is unexplained. V and J calls and clone size are those listed in that table; D and trimming were worked out from the DNA. The sample table contains some 6,300 clones; only one count was recorded for 60% to 80% of them. 8.8% of the sample lies in the top ten.

Patients with limited-stage small-cell lung cancer who underwent surgical resection in Hangzhou, China, between the late 2000s and the early 2020s were included as donors. All donors were treated with upfront surgery without preoperative chemotherapy or radiotherapy, and immunotherapy was not given to any donor before or after surgery. In the sequenced cohort of some 18 patients, every patient was either a smoker or a heavy second-hand smoker. To represent spatial heterogeneity of the primary tumors, a grid approach was used to collect three regions from each tumor FFPE block. To enrich for malignant cells, tumor regions underwent macrodissection, and selection was restricted to regions expected to yield at least 150 ng DNA. To characterize heterogeneity of the T cell repertoire, the study applied multi-region TCR-beta sequencing to resected limited-stage small-cell lung cancers and to tumor-adjacent lung tissue. The AllPrep DNA/RNA FFPE Kit (Qiagen) was used to extract genomic DNA from the FFPE tissue.

This TCR was recovered from a man in his forties or fifties with small cell lung cancer. What was sequenced was tumor tissue. Recombination connected TRBV4-1 to TRBJ1-1; no D gene is confidently identified. CDR3 sequence: CASRRTLNTEAFF. DNA sequence: TGCGCCAGCAGGAGGACCCTGAACACTGAAGCTTTCTTT.